The 27 T cell receptor beta chains in this list originate from one sample, sequenced in a study of T cell responses to AZD1222 COVID-19 vaccine. Measured with immunoSEQ multiplex PCR; TCRdb has only the in-frame clones, and not every one. The sample consists of about 75,000 clones, roughly 84% of them appearing once. Source: peripheral blood, taken 28 days after the second AZD1222 dose. All receptors come from an adult who received the AZD1222 COVID-19 vaccine.

This clone was picked up one time. The chain joins TRBV19 to TRBJ2-3; D possibly corresponds to TRBD2 (5 bases). The length of the CDR3 is 14 residues. Germline V gene sequence: CDR1 LNHDA, CDR2 SQIVND (reference sequence). V was trimmed by 4 bases and J by 2 bases, leaving 10 bases between them. CDR3 loop: CASSKSGATDTQYF. The CDR3 nucleotides read TGTGCCAGTAGTAAAAGCGGCGCCACAGATACGCAGTATTTT.

The V and J genes are TRBV11-2 and TRBJ2-3; possible D gene TRBD2, 6 bases. V was trimmed by 1 base and J by 4 bases, leaving 15 bases between them. The CDR3 covers 16 residues. The germline V gene has CDR1 SGHAT and CDR2 FQNNGV. For the CDR3, the DNA is TGTGCCAGCAGCTTAGGACTAGGGTCCCGCCCAGATACGCAGTATTTT. Residues: CASSLGLGSRPDTQYF.

This clone has just a few counts. The V gene is TRBV6-5, the J gene TRBJ1-3; weak D call: TRBD1 (5 bases). Trimming pared 4 bases from V and 0 bases from J, leaving 13 bases between. There are 16 residues in the CDR3. From germline, CDR1 is MNHEY and CDR2 SVGAGI. The CDR3 spells CASSLTGTGSGNTIYF. Written as DNA, the CDR3 is TGTGCCAGCAGTTTAACCGGGACTGGCTCTGGAAACACCATATATTTT.

The rearrangement links TRBV30 to TRBJ1-6, with TRBD1 identical over 8 bases. The CDR3 covers 15 residues. Looked up from germline, CDR1 is GTSNPN and CDR2 is SVGIG (reference sequence). Unmatched junction bases numbered 10, after V lost 1 base and J lost 11 bases. In DNA, the CDR3 is TGTGCCTGGAGTGCAACACAGGGGGGCAGAACACCCCTCCACTTT. Its translation is CAWSATQGGRTPLHF.

Here the CDR3 DNA reads TGCAGTGCTTTTTCGGGAGGGGAGCAGTACTTC. Protein: CSAFSGGEQYF. This chain joins TRBV20-1 and TRBJ2-7, with 8 bases that match TRBD2. The trim removed 5 bases at V and 7 bases at J, leaving 4 bases unmatched. Germline V gene sequence: CDR1 DFQATT, CDR2 SNEGSKA (reference sequence). The CDR3 extends over 11 amino acids.

The chain combines TRBV24-1 with TRBJ1-5; tentative D call: TRBD1 (6 bases). CDR1 is KGHDR, CDR2 SFDVKD, per germline. The V and J ends lost 9 bases and 6 bases respectively, with 14 bases between them. This CDR3 contains 13 residues. The CDR3 region is CATGQGMGQPQHF. CDR3 DNA sequence: TGTGCCACCGGGCAGGGGATGGGTCAGCCCCAGCATTTT.

The V and J genes are TRBV3-1 (or the pseudogene TRBV3-2) and TRBJ1-4; perhaps TRBD1 as D (6 bases). This CDR3 has 16 residues. Deletions cut 0 bases from V and 11 bases from J, with 19 bases between. Germline lookup yields CDR1 LGHDT and CDR2 YNNKEL (reference sequence). DNA for the CDR3: TGTGCCAGCAGCCAAGATCGGAGGACAGTAACATCTAAACTGTTTTTT. Translation gives CASSQDRRTVTSKLFF.

J is TRBJ1-1 and V is TRBV7-3; possible D gene TRBD1, 5 bases. The CDR3 extends over 13 amino acids. V shed 4 bases and J shed 5 bases, with 11 bases lying between them. Per germline, CDR1 SGHTA and CDR2 FQGTGA. The CDR3 sequence is CASSSQGPTEAFF. The CDR3 DNA reads as TGTGCCAGCAGCTCCCAGGGCCCGACTGAAGCTTTCTTT.

The chain couples TRBV6-5 to TRBJ2-3; tentatively, D is TRBD2 (5 bases). This CDR3 comprises 13 residues. Germline assignment: CDR1 MNHEY and CDR2 SVGAGI. Deletions cut 5 bases from V and 4 bases from J, with 10 bases between. This CDR3 is CASSTPGSDTQYF. CDR3 nucleotides: TGTGCCAGCAGTACTCCGGGGTCAGATACGCAGTATTTT.

The chain has TRBV19 and TRBJ1-2, with D tentatively TRBD1 (5 bases). Germline loops: CDR1 LNHDA, CDR2 SQIVND (reference sequence). The V end was cut by 2 bases, the J end by 5 bases, with 15 bases between. This CDR3 comprises 15 residues. The CDR3 reads CASSISGTETYGYTF. CDR3 coding DNA: TGTGCCAGTAGTATATCAGGGACGGAGACATATGGCTACACCTTC.

This chain links TRBV12-3 or TRBV12-4 with TRBJ1-1; D perhaps matches TRBD1 (5 bases). V lost 4 bases to trimming and J lost 5 bases, with 11 bases between them. The CDR3 runs 13 residues. The CDR3 is CASSSEGATEAFF. The CDR3 DNA sequence: TGTGCCAGCAGTTCGGAAGGGGCAACTGAAGCTTTCTTT.

This clone was seen once. The rearrangement links TRBV7-2 to TRBJ1-1; D gene uncertain. V lost 6 bases and J 5 bases, leaving 13 bases between the germline ends. Germline assignment: CDR1 SGHTA and CDR2 FQGNSA. CDR3 length: 13 residues. The CDR3 DNA reads as TGTGCCAGCAGGACCCAGCGGGGAACTGAAGCTTTCTTT. Its translation: CASRTQRGTEAFF.

V gene TRBV9 combines with J gene TRBJ2-3; D may be TRBD1 or TRBD2 (6 bases each). V gave up 6 bases and J gave up 5 bases, with 16 bases separating them. This CDR3 spans 14 amino acids. Germline CDR1 and CDR2: SGDLS and YYNGEE. The CDR3: CASTPGGGRDTQYF. As DNA, the CDR3 is TGTGCCAGCACCCCCGGAGGGGGACGAGATACGCAGTATTTT. Using reference TRBV9 and TRBJ2-3 for the parts outside the CDR3, the full variable domain is DSGVTQTPKHLITATGQRVTLRCSPRSGDLSVYWYQQSLDQGLQFLIQYYNGEERAKGNILERFSAQQFPDLHSELNLSSLELGDSALYFCASTPGGGRDTQYFGPGTRLTVL.

The chain is built from TRBV7-9 and TRBJ1-5; 7 bases line up with TRBD1. Germline V CDR1 and CDR2: SEHNR, FQNEAQ (reference sequence). V was pared by 5 bases and J by 5 bases, with 9 bases of the junction left unmatched. The CDR3 consists of 15 residues. The CDR3 bases are TGTGCCAGCAGCGACTCCCGGGACAGCTATCAGCCCCAGCATTTT. It translates to CASSDSRDSYQPQHF.

This clone was detected only a few times. J is TRBJ1-2 and V is TRBV18; D gene uncertain. The CDR3 is 13 amino acids. Per the germline V gene, CDR1 is KGHSH and CDR2 is LQKENI. Trimming took 1 base from V and 5 from J, leaving 8 bases between them. The CDR3 coding sequence is TGTGCCAGCTCACCACAGCTAGGGTATGGCTACACCTTC. Translating it yields CASSPQLGYGYTF.

This chain connects TRBV28 to TRBJ2-5; D perhaps matches TRBD1 (5 bases). V lost 3 bases and J 1 base, leaving 9 bases between the germline ends. The CDR3 consists of 14 residues. Germline-derived CDR1 and CDR2 are MDHEN and SYDVKM. The chain's CDR3 is CASSFSRAQETQYF. The DNA for the CDR3 is TGTGCCAGCAGTTTTTCCAGGGCCCAAGAGACCCAGTACTTC.

This chain joins TRBV7-2 and TRBJ2-1; the D gene is possibly TRBD2 (6 bases). V was trimmed by 5 bases and J by 0 bases, leaving 14 bases between them. The CDR3 is 16 amino acids. CDR1 and CDR2 from the germline V gene are SGHTA and FQGNSA. The CDR3 DNA reads TGTGCCAGCAGCCCACGCCGGGGGAGCTCCTACAATGAGCAGTTCTTC. Translation: CASSPRRGSSYNEQFF.

The gene calls are TRBV5-6 and TRBJ1-2, with TRBD1 matching over 8 bases. CDR1 SGHDT and CDR2 YYEEEE come from the germline V gene. The junction had 3 bases not matched to a gene; V was cut back by 3 bases and J by 5 bases. CDR3 length equals 13 residues. The CDR3 nucleotides read TGTGCCAGCAGCTCGACAGGGGCGTATGGCTACACCTTC. Residues: CASSSTGAYGYTF.

This clone was detected a few times. This chain connects TRBV5-1 to TRBJ2-5, with TRBD2 matching over 10 bases. This CDR3 spans 15 amino acids. Germline assignment: CDR1 SGHRS and CDR2 YFSETQ. The J segment lost 4 bases and the V segment lost 4 bases, leaving 7 bases of the junction unmatched. CDR3 sequence reads: CASSGGTSDRETQYF. As DNA, the CDR3 is TGCGCCAGCAGCGGGGGGACTAGCGACAGAGAGACCCAGTACTTC.

V gene TRBV6-6 combines with J gene TRBJ1-2, with D perhaps TRBD1 (5 bases). CDR1 is MNHNY, CDR2 SVGAGI, per germline (reference sequence). The V and J ends lost 2 bases and 6 bases respectively, with 10 bases between them. This CDR3 is built from 13 residues. The CDR3 nucleotides are TGTGCCAGCAGTTACGGGGCAGCCGATGGCTACACCTTC. Translating it yields CASSYGAADGYTF.

The chain has TRBV5-6 and TRBJ1-3, with TRBD1 matching 9 bases. The CDR3 has 16 amino acids. V gave up 4 bases and J gave up 2 bases; unmatched junction bases: 7. CDR1 is SGHDT and CDR2 is YYEEEE in the germline V gene. DNA for the CDR3: TGTGCCAGCAGCCGCGACAGGGGGAGAACTGGAAACACCATATATTTT. Its protein product is CASSRDRGRTGNTIYF.

The chain is built from TRBV10-3 and TRBJ1-5; tentatively, D is TRBD1 (6 bases). V gave up 4 bases and J gave up 4 bases, with 14 bases separating them. The CDR3 is 15 residues long. The V gene's germline CDR1 is ENHRY and CDR2 SYGVKD. In DNA form, the CDR3 reads TGTGCCATCAGTGGGACCGACAGGATTAATCAGCCCCAGCATTTT. It yields the protein CAISGTDRINQPQHF.

This clone has only a few counts. The chain uses TRBV19 and TRBJ1-5; the match to TRBD1 covers 9 bases. The CDR3 consists of 14 residues. From germline, CDR1 is LNHDA and CDR2 SQIVND (reference sequence). J gave up 5 bases and V 7 bases, and 6 bases lay outside the gene matches. This CDR3 reads CASKGQGWYQPQHF. The DNA for the CDR3 is TGTGCCAGTAAGGGACAGGGTTGGTATCAGCCCCAGCATTTT.

This clone was seen once. This chain links TRBV9 with TRBJ2-4; 9 bases fit TRBD1. The germline V gene has CDR1 SGDLS and CDR2 YYNGEE. Trimming cost V 2 bases and J 6 bases; bases outside gene matches: 9. This CDR3 has 16 amino acids. The CDR3 coding sequence is TGTGCCAGCAGCGTCAGCATCGGACAGGGGACAAACATTCAGTACTTC. It translates to CASSVSIGQGTNIQYF.

The CDR3 sequence is CASSDYANTDTQYF. The CDR3 DNA reads TGTGCCAGCAGTGACTACGCAAACACAGATACGCAGTATTTT. The chain links TRBV27 to TRBJ2-3; a possible D gene is TRBD2 (5 bases). The CDR3 loop spans 14 amino acids. Germline assignment: CDR1 MNHEY and CDR2 SMNVEV (reference sequence). With 5 bases removed from V and 2 bases from J, the gap between germline ends came to 11 bases.

V and J are TRBV6-6 and TRBJ2-3; either TRBD1 or TRBD2 may supply D (6 bases each). The CDR3 has 16 residues. V shed 0 bases and J shed 0 bases, with 10 bases lying between them. Germline V gene sequence: CDR1 MNHNY, CDR2 SVGAGI (reference sequence). DNA for the CDR3: TGTGCCAGCAGTTACTCGAGGGGGGCTAGCACAGATACGCAGTATTTT. Translating it yields CASSYSRGASTDTQYF.

V usage is TRBV9 and J usage is TRBJ2-3, with 8 bases fitting TRBD2. Germline CDR1 and CDR2: SGDLS and YYNGEE. J lost 5 bases, V lost 0 bases, and 5 bases had no gene match. CDR3 size: 15 residues. CDR3 coding DNA: TGTGCCAGCAGCGTAGGGGGACTAGATAGAGATACGCAGTATTTT. As protein: CASSVGGLDRDTQYF.